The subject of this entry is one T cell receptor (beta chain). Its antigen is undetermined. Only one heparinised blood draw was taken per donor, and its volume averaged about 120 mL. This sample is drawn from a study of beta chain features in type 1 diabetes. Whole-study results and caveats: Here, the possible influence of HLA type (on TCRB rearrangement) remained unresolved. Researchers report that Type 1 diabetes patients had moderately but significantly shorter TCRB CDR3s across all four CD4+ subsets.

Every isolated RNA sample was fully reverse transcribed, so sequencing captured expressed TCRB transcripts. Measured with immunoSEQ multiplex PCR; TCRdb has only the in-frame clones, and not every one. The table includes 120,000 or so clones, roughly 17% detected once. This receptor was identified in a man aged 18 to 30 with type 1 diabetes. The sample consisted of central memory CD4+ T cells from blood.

CDR3 residues: CASGPSTDTQYF. The CDR3 DNA is TGTGCCAGCGGTCCTAGCACAGATACGCAGTATTTT. The chain has TRBV11-3 and TRBJ2-3; no reliable D call. The germline V and J ends were trimmed by 8 bases and 0 bases, with 6 bases remaining between them. The CDR3 sequence is 12 residues long. Germline CDR1 reads SGHNT; CDR2 reads YENEEA.